Listed below are T cell receptor beta chains from one sample, sequenced in a study of T cells in Graves' hyperthyroidism and ophthalmopathy. In TCRdb, the multiplex PCR reads were re-called with MiXCR into one record per CDR3 protein. The sample carries 300,000 to 450,000 distinct CDR3 sequences, about 14% recorded once. Sample: blood. These receptors were taken from a man aged 30-40 years with Graves' hyperthyroidism that later progressed to Graves' ophthalmopathy. Both conserved end residues are part of each CDR3. The D gene is left open where the match is weak. Where a row states a size, it is once, few, many or the class of an expanded clone; other rows omit it.

j_gene	d_gene	v_gene	abundance	CDR3nt	CDR3aa
TRBJ2-7	TRBD2	TRBV18	many	TGTGCCAGCTCACCACGGGGGGGGTCCTCCAACGAGCAGTACTTC	CASSPRGGSSNEQYF
TRBJ2-3	.	TRBV7-9	many	TGTGCCAGCGTAGCTTGGGAATCTAGCACAGATACGCAGTATTTT	CASVAWESSTDTQYF
TRBJ1-2	TRBD1	TRBV24-1	many	TGTGCCACCAGTGAAACCTCCGGGGACAGCTATGGCTACACCTTC	CATSETSGDSYGYTF
TRBJ2-7	.	TRBV5-1	.	TGCGCCAGCAGCTTGATTGGGGCAGGGAATTTCCCTATCTACGAGCAGTACTTC	CASSLIGAGNFPIYEQYF
TRBJ2-3	TRBD2	TRBV20-1	many	TGCAGTGCTCCCCCGGTGACTAGCGTAGGAACAGATACGCAGTATTTT	CSAPPVTSVGTDTQYF
TRBJ1-1	.	TRBV2	many	TGTGCCAGCAGGGTGGAGGGGATGAACACTGAAGCTTTCTTT	CASRVEGMNTEAFF
TRBJ2-1	.	TRBV27	many	TGTGCCAGCAGTCCCCCCCCCGTCAATGAGCAGTTCTTC	CASSPPPVNEQFF
TRBJ1-2	.	TRBV12-3/TRBV12-4	.	TGTGCCAGCAGTTTCGGTTCCAGTAGAGATGGCTACACCTTC	CASSFGSSRDGYTF
TRBJ2-3	.	TRBV13	few	TGTGCCAGCAGCCGAACAGGACAGTCTAGCACAGATACGCAGTATTTT	CASSRTGQSSTDTQYF
TRBJ1-2	.	TRBV12-3/TRBV12-4	many	TGTGCCAGCAGTCGAGATCTACGGGGCGGCTATGGCTACACCTTC	CASSRDLRGGYGYTF
TRBJ1-2	.	TRBV3-1	many	TGTGCCAGCAGCCAAGCGGGCCCGGGCTATGGCTACACCTTC	CASSQAGPGYGYTF
TRBJ2-1	TRBD2	TRBV11-2	many	TGTGCCAGCAGCGTCAAGGGACTAGCGGGGGGGGTGCAGTTCTTC	CASSVKGLAGGVQFF
TRBJ2-7	TRBD1	TRBV6-2/TRBV6-3	.	TGTGCCAGCAGTATGTGGACAGGGTTAACCTACGAGCAGTACTTC	CASSMWTGLTYEQYF
TRBJ1-1	.	TRBV5-6	.	TGTGCCAGCAGCTTGGGGGGGTGGGAGGTGAACACTGAAGCTTTCTTT	CASSLGGWEVNTEAFF
TRBJ2-7	.	TRBV5-5	few	TGTGCCAGCATACCGGACAGTTCAACCTACGAGCAGTACTTC	CASIPDSSTYEQYF
TRBJ2-1	.	TRBV5-1	many	TGCGCCAGCAGCTTGAGTGCGGGGAGTGAGCAGTTCTTC	CASSLSAGSEQFF
TRBJ1-6	.	TRBV12-5	.	TGTGCTAGTGGCCAATTTCTCTGGTATAATTCACCCCTCCACTTT	CASGQFLWYNSPLHF
TRBJ2-5	.	TRBV24-1	many	TGTGCCACCAGTGATTTCCAACCTACCATCCAAGAGACCCAGTACTTC	CATSDFQPTIQETQYF
TRBJ2-1	.	TRBV12-3/TRBV12-4	few	TGTGCCAGCACCCTAGGTGGCTTACCCTACAATGAGCAGTTCTTC	CASTLGGLPYNEQFF
TRBJ1-6	.	TRBV6-4	.	TGTGCCAGCAGTTACGGCGCGGCGGTATATAATTCACCCCTCCACTTT	CASSYGAAVYNSPLHF
TRBJ1-6	.	TRBV9	few	TGTGCCAGCAGCGTAGCGTTGGACAGTTATAATTCACCCCTCCACTTT	CASSVALDSYNSPLHF
TRBJ2-7	TRBD2	TRBV12-3/TRBV12-4	many	TGTGCCAGCAGTTTAATACTAGCGGGGGGTCACGAGCAGTACTTC	CASSLILAGGHEQYF
TRBJ2-2	.	TRBV2	many	TGTGCCAGCAGTGACGGGGGTACCACCGGGGAGCTGTTTTTT	CASSDGGTTGELFF
TRBJ2-5	TRBD2	TRBV4-1	few	TGCGCCAGCAGCCCCTACTTAGCGGGGGGGAAAGAGACCCAGTACTTC	CASSPYLAGGKETQYF
TRBJ2-7	TRBD2	TRBV7-9	many	TGTGCCAGCAGCTCGACCACTAGCGCGAACGAGCAGTACTTC	CASSSTTSANEQYF
TRBJ1-2	TRBD1	TRBV27	many	TGTGCCAGCAAAGGACAGGGAGAACGTGGCTACACCTTC	CASKGQGERGYTF
TRBJ1-1	.	TRBV27	many	TGTGCCAGCAGTATCGGTATTTTGGCGGCTGAAGCTTTCTTT	CASSIGILAAEAFF
TRBJ1-1	TRBD1	TRBV29-1	few	TGCAGCGTTGAAGATCCCGGGACAGGCACAATGAACACTGAAGCTTTCTTT	CSVEDPGTGTMNTEAFF
TRBJ1-3	.	TRBV30	.	TGTGCCTGGTTACAAAACGCTGGAAACACCATATATTTT	CAWLQNAGNTIYF
TRBJ2-5	.	TRBV20-1	.	TGCAGTAAGGTGGGGGGTCACCAAGAGACCCAGTACTTC	CSKVGGHQETQYF
TRBJ2-4	TRBD1	TRBV12-3/TRBV12-4	few	TGTGCCAGCGGTTTTGAGACAGGGGTCCGGCTAGCCAAAAACATTCAGTACTTC	CASGFETGVRLAKNIQYF
TRBJ2-4	.	TRBV28	few	TGTGCCAGCACCCGGACAGTCTTAGCCAAAAACATTCAGTACTTC	CASTRTVLAKNIQYF
TRBJ2-2	TRBD1	TRBV6-6	many	TGTGCCAGCAGTTACCGCCAGGGGGCGTACACCGGGGAGCTGTTTTTT	CASSYRQGAYTGELFF
TRBJ1-4	TRBD1	TRBV11-2	many	TGTGCCAGCAGCGACAGGGTAGGGGAAAAACTGTTTTTT	CASSDRVGEKLFF
TRBJ1-2	TRBD1	TRBV20-1	few	TGCAGTGCTAGGCACCGGGACAGGGGCTATGGCTACACCTTC	CSARHRDRGYGYTF
TRBJ1-4	.	TRBV7-9	many	TGTGCCAGCAGGACTGGGACACTAGGAAATGAAAAACTGTTTTTT	CASRTGTLGNEKLFF
TRBJ2-1	TRBD2	TRBV5-6	.	TGTGCCAGCAGCTTTTTGTTAGCGGGGGGGCATGAGCAGTTCTTC	CASSFLLAGGHEQFF
TRBJ1-1	TRBD1	TRBV5-6	few	TGTGCCAGCAGCTTGCCGTCACAGGGGACAATGAACACTGAAGCTTTCTTT	CASSLPSQGTMNTEAFF
TRBJ1-5	.	TRBV15	few	TGTGCCACCGGATGGGATAGCAATCAGCCCCAGCATTTT	CATGWDSNQPQHF
TRBJ2-3	TRBD2	TRBV11-2	many	TGTGCCAGCAGCTTATACGGGGAGGGGCTAGCGGGGAGGGATACGCAGTATTTT	CASSLYGEGLAGRDTQYF
TRBJ2-3	.	TRBV6-7	few	TGTGCCAGCAGTTTCGGACGGACAGATACGCAGTATTTT	CASSFGRTDTQYF
TRBJ2-5	.	TRBV15	many	TGTGCCACCAGCGCGAGGCTCCAAGAGACCCAGTACTTC	CATSARLQETQYF
TRBJ2-3	.	TRBV28	many	TGTGCCAGCAGTTCCATGGATACGCAGTATTTT	CASSSMDTQYF
TRBJ1-1	TRBD1	TRBV19	few	TGTGCCAGTAGAGTACAGGGGGCTCGGTTGAACACTGAAGCTTTCTTT	CASRVQGARLNTEAFF
TRBJ2-3	TRBD2	TRBV7-8	.	TGTGCCAGCAGCCCAACCCCTAGCGGGGGGGAAGATTATACGCAGTATTTT	CASSPTPSGGEDYTQYF